This paragraph reports one TCR beta chain. In the same sample, other DNA sequences code for this CDR3. Sequencing was performed with immunoSEQ multiplex PCR; in TCRdb, only in-frame clones are kept and a portion is missing. The sample has 150,000 to 200,000 clones; approximately 85% are singletons. The record originates from a study of blood T cell repertoires in COVID-19. Across the study: From the United States, Italy and Spain came samples of acute and convalescent COVID-19. From T cells, B-cell-depleted T cells, or PBMCs came the material, which was cDNA or gDNA.

The germline V gene encodes CDR1 SGHRS and CDR2 YFSETQ. The CDR3 covers 14 residues. V lost 0 bases, J lost 3 bases, and 10 bases lay in between. This clonotype originated in a man aged 55 to 70 with acute or convalescent COVID-19. The sequenced sample consisted of peripheral blood. The chain joins TRBV5-1 to TRBJ2-7; D might be TRBD1 (5 bases). CDR3 in DNA: TGCGCCAGCAGCTTGGGTCAGGGAAACTACGAGCAGTACTTC. It translates to CASSLGQGNYEQYF.